Below are 26 T cell receptor beta chains sequenced from a single sample in a study of CD4 T cells in relation to SARS-CoV-2 and coronaviruses. These TCRs' antigens remain unknown. Unexposed donor CD4+ T cells date from about 2011-2018, before the COVID-19 pandemic. CD4+ T cells were isolated from the cells after around 11 days of culture. Using immunoSEQ multiplex PCR, the repertoire was profiled, and TCRdb retains in-frame clones only, with some absent. The sample consists of 28,000 or so clones, roughly 80% of them appearing once. Sequencing used CD4+ T cells from PBMCs, cultured in vitro. These TCRs come from a human donor in good health.

The chain is built from TRBV7-6 and TRBJ2-3; 14 bases are shared with TRBD2. CDR1 and CDR2 from the germline V gene are SGHVS and FNYEAQ. The CDR3 consists of 17 residues. After removal of 4 bases from V and 5 bases from J, the junction contained 8 bases not matched to a gene. The CDR3 sequence: CASSSGLAGVLVDTQYF. CDR3 coding DNA: TGTGCCAGCAGCTCGGGACTAGCGGGAGTATTAGTAGATACGCAGTATTTT.

This clone was seen a handful of times. This chain joins TRBV5-1 and TRBJ1-6; perhaps TRBD1 as D (6 bases). This CDR3 has 15 amino acids. V gave up 0 bases and J gave up 9 bases, with 13 bases separating them. Germline V CDR1 and CDR2: SGHRS, YFSETQ. This chain's CDR3 is CASSLEGGAFSPLHF. CDR3 in DNA: TGCGCCAGCAGCTTGGAGGGGGGGGCATTTTCACCCCTCCACTTT.

V is TRBV3-1 (or the pseudogene TRBV3-2) and J is TRBJ2-1; D is undetermined. The germline CDR1 and CDR2 sequences are LGHDT and YNNKEL (reference sequence). The CDR3 contains 14 residues. The V end was cut by 2 bases, the J end by 5 bases, with 10 bases between. In nucleotides, the CDR3 is TGTGCCAGCAGCCAATGGGGTAGGAACAATGAGCAGTTCTTC. This sequence encodes CASSQWGRNNEQFF.

There are a few counts of this clone. The CDR3 coding sequence is TGCAGCGCCTCCGGGACTAGCGGGGGGAACACCGGGGAGCTGTTTTTT. It translates to CSASGTSGGNTGELFF. The V gene is TRBV29-1, the J gene TRBJ2-2, with 14 bases lining up with TRBD2. The CDR3 extends over 16 amino acids. Trimming at V came to 7 bases and at J to 1 base, leaving 5 bases not matched to a gene. Germline values: CDR1 SQVTM, CDR2 ANQGSEA.

This sequence joins TRBV7-9 and TRBJ1-4, with D unresolved. This CDR3 contains 15 residues. In germline, CDR1 is SEHNR, CDR2 FQNEAQ (reference sequence). V dropped 5 bases and J dropped 8 bases, with 18 bases sitting between them. CDR3 bases: TGTGCCAGCAGCCCCCTCCCGGGAGTAGAGGAAAAACTGTTTTTT. Translated: CASSPLPGVEEKLFF. Complete variable domain (other parts from reference TRBV7-9 and TRBJ1-4): DTGVSQNPRHKITKRGQNVTFRCDPISEHNRLYWYRQTLGQGPEFLTYFQNEAQLEKSRLLSDRFSAERPKGSFSTLEIQRTEQGDSAMYLCASSPLPGVEEKLFFGSGTQLSVL.

The chain links TRBV6-6 to TRBJ2-2, with 9 bases matching TRBD1. The CDR3 consists of 14 residues. V shed 7 bases and J 5 bases; nucleotides not matched to a gene: 5. Germline CDR1 and CDR2: MNHNY and SVGAGI (reference sequence). The CDR3 nucleotides are TGTGCCAGCACGAGGACAGGGGTTACCGGGGAGCTGTTTTTT. Amino acids: CASTRTGVTGELFF.

The chain joins TRBV27 to TRBJ2-1; 8 bases align to TRBD2. Germline-derived CDR1 and CDR2 are MNHEY and SMNVEV (reference sequence). V was clipped by 6 bases and J by 9 bases; unmatched bases: 10. The CDR3 is 14 residues long. CDR3 DNA sequence: TGTGCCAGCAGATCTCACGGGGGGGGGACTGAGCAGTTCTTC. The encoded protein is CASRSHGGGTEQFF.

This clone was observed a handful of times. The chain carries TRBV9 and TRBJ2-3; D unclear. CDR1 is SGDLS and CDR2 is YYNGEE in the germline V gene. The CDR3 covers 14 residues. Trimming stripped 0 bases from V and 2 bases from J, with 7 bases between. In nucleotides, the CDR3 is TGTGCCAGCAGCGTAGCAACCCACACAGATACGCAGTATTTT. It codes for CASSVATHTDTQYF. Full variable domain (remainder filled in from reference TRBV9 and TRBJ2-3): DSGVTQTPKHLITATGQRVTLRCSPRSGDLSVYWYQQSLDQGLQFLIQYYNGEERAKGNILERFSAQQFPDLHSELNLSSLELGDSALYFCASSVATHTDTQYFGPGTRLTVL.

V usage is TRBV7-9 and J usage is TRBJ1-2; 8 bases line up with TRBD1. The germline CDR1 and CDR2 sequences are SEHNR and FQNEAQ (reference sequence). The CDR3 runs 16 residues. With 7 bases clipped from V and 1 base from J, the junction kept 11 bases outside the gene matches. The CDR3 is CASTLSAGGNNYGYTF. The CDR3 nucleotides are TGTGCCAGCACCCTCTCGGCAGGGGGCAATAACTATGGCTACACCTTC. The variable domain in full, with the rest retrieved from reference TRBV7-9 and TRBJ1-2, is DTGVSQNPRHKITKRGQNVTFRCDPISEHNRLYWYRQTLGQGPEFLTYFQNEAQLEKSRLLSDRFSAERPKGSFSTLEIQRTEQGDSAMYLCASTLSAGGNNYGYTFGSGTRLTVV.

In DNA form, the CDR3 reads TGTGCCAGCAGCCGCGCCGGGACAACAGAGACCCAGTACTTC. It codes for CASSRAGTTETQYF. V gene TRBV7-2 combines with J gene TRBJ2-5, with D possibly being TRBD1 (6 bases). Germline V gives CDR1 SGHTA, CDR2 FQGNSA. The CDR3 loop spans 14 amino acids. V lost 5 bases and J lost 4, with 14 bases in between.

This chain joins TRBV29-1 and TRBJ1-4; a possible D gene is TRBD1 (6 bases). V gave up 6 bases and J gave up 8 bases, with 19 bases separating them. The CDR3 consists of 14 residues. Germline CDR1 SQVTM, CDR2 ANQGSEA. CDR3 in amino acids: CSVGGLSIGEKLFF. The CDR3 DNA is TGCAGCGTCGGGGGGCTTTCGATAGGAGAAAAACTGTTTTTT.

This sequence joins TRBV7-3 and TRBJ2-7; no reliable D call. V was clipped by 3 bases and J by 6 bases, with 12 bases between them. This CDR3 spans 13 amino acids. CDR1 is SGHTA and CDR2 is FQGTGA in the germline V gene. Here the CDR3 DNA reads TGTGCCAGCAGCTTTGGGGTGGCCTCCGAGCAGTACTTC. It specifies CASSFGVASEQYF.

The chain has TRBV7-6 and TRBJ2-2; D is unclear. V was shortened by 6 bases and J by 0 bases, with 8 bases between the two germline ends. The germline V gene has CDR1 SGHVS and CDR2 FNYEAQ. This CDR3 contains 14 residues. CDR3 residues: CASRRITNTGELFF. CDR3 coding DNA: TGTGCCAGCAGACGAATTACGAACACCGGGGAGCTGTTTTTT.

In its sample, this clone was seen a few times. This chain links TRBV6-5 with TRBJ1-1; D is ambiguous. V lost 2 bases and J lost 1, with 14 bases in between. The CDR3 spans 16 residues. Per the germline V gene, CDR1 is MNHEY and CDR2 is SVGAGI. DNA for the CDR3: TGTGCCAGCAGTTACGCTAGGATGTGGCAGAACACTGAAGCTTTCTTT. Protein product: CASSYARMWQNTEAFF.

This clone was seen a handful of times. The chain links TRBV3-1 (or the pseudogene TRBV3-2) to TRBJ2-2; 7 bases map to TRBD1. V gave up 4 bases and J gave up 5 bases; unmatched junction bases: 1. This CDR3 comprises 13 residues. CDR1 and CDR2 (germline): LGHDT, YNNKEL (reference sequence). This CDR3 is CASSLTGTGELFF. The CDR3 DNA follows: TGTGCCAGCAGCCTGACAGGGACCGGGGAGCTGTTTTTT.

The chain recombines TRBV6-1 with TRBJ2-1; D is undetermined. CDR3 length equals 15 residues. Germline CDR1 and CDR2: MNHNS and SASEGT. Trimming pared 1 base from V and 12 bases from J, leaving 19 bases between. DNA of the CDR3: TGTGCCAGCAGTGAAGGGCGATCGGCGGCCGCCTGGCAGTTCTTC. Translated: CASSEGRSAAAWQFF.

The chain joins TRBV5-4 to TRBJ2-7; 9 nucleotides agree with TRBD2. J lost 6 bases, V lost 0 bases, and 4 bases had no gene match. Germline assignment: CDR1 SGHNT and CDR2 YYREEE (reference sequence). The CDR3 sequence is 14 residues long. The CDR3 bases are TGTGCCAGCAGCTTGGATGGGACTAGCCGCGAGCAGTACTTC. Translation gives CASSLDGTSREQYF.

The V call is TRBV5-1, the J call TRBJ2-7, with a tentative D call TRBD1 (8 bases). Germline CDR1 is SGHRS and CDR2 is YFSETQ. V lost 3 bases to trimming and J lost 4 bases, with 17 bases between them. The CDR3 spans 15 residues. The CDR3 here is CASSSGGQVLYEQYF. The CDR3 DNA is TGCGCCAGCAGCTCGGGGGGACAGGTCTTGTACGAGCAGTACTTC.

The V gene is TRBV19, the J gene TRBJ2-7, with a possible D match to TRBD1 (5 bases). Deletions cut 9 bases from V and 4 bases from J, with 13 bases between. Germline V gene sequence: CDR1 LNHDA, CDR2 SQIVND (reference sequence). The CDR3 contains 12 residues. The CDR3 sequence is CASTDGAYEQYF. CDR3 DNA sequence: TGTGCCAGCACCGATGGGGCGTACGAGCAGTACTTC.

The V call is TRBV6-2 or TRBV6-3, the J call TRBJ2-7; D unclear. The V end lost 2 bases, the J end lost 5 bases, and 19 bases lay between the germline ends. CDR3 length: 16 residues. CDR1 MNHEY and CDR2 SVGEGT come from the germline V gene. CDR3 in amino acids: CASSYVRTHPTDEQYF. The CDR3 DNA reads as TGTGCCAGCAGTTACGTGAGGACCCACCCTACCGACGAGCAGTACTTC.

The J gene is TRBJ2-1, the V gene TRBV11-3; 7 bases match TRBD2. The germline gives CDR1 SGHNT, CDR2 YENEEA. V lost 5 bases, J lost 3 bases, and 10 bases stayed unmatched. This CDR3 contains 16 residues. CDR3 loop: CASSPTGLVVYNEQFF. The CDR3 DNA reads TGTGCCAGCAGCCCCACCGGACTAGTAGTCTACAATGAGCAGTTCTTC.

The chain combines TRBV5-4 with TRBJ2-2; possible D gene TRBD1, 5 bases. Germline loops: CDR1 SGHNT, CDR2 YYREEE (reference sequence). The germline V and J ends were trimmed by 0 bases and 1 base, with 10 bases remaining between them. The CDR3 consists of 16 residues. The CDR3 is CASSLGTPVNTGELFF. The CDR3 bases are TGTGCCAGCAGCTTGGGGACACCCGTGAACACCGGGGAGCTGTTTTTT.

The V gene is TRBV6-5, the J gene TRBJ2-1, with D perhaps assigned TRBD1 or TRBD2 (6 bases each). The germline V and J ends were trimmed by 0 bases and 0 bases, with 9 bases remaining between them. The CDR3 length is 16 residues. Germline assignment: CDR1 MNHEY and CDR2 SVGAGI. The DNA of the CDR3 is TGTGCCAGCAGTTACTCAGGGGGGAACTCCTACAATGAGCAGTTCTTC. It translates to CASSYSGGNSYNEQFF.

The chain links TRBV7-2 to TRBJ1-3, with TRBD1 matching over 7 bases. This CDR3 contains 14 residues. Trimming took 5 bases from V and 3 from J; bases not matched to a gene: 4. Germline CDR1 SGHTA, CDR2 FQGNSA. The CDR3 DNA reads as TGTGCCAGCAGCATCCGGGACAGTGGAAACACCATATATTTT. Protein: CASSIRDSGNTIYF.

CDR3 protein: CASGTYRSNEKLFF. Here the CDR3 DNA reads TGTGCCAGCGGAACGTACAGGTCTAATGAAAAACTGTTTTTT. This chain connects TRBV28 to TRBJ1-4; weak D call: TRBD1 (5 bases). CDR1 MDHEN and CDR2 SYDVKM come from the germline V gene. There are 14 residues in the CDR3. With 8 bases removed from V and 3 bases from J, the gap between germline ends came to 13 bases.

The genes are TRBV13 and TRBJ2-7; 11 nucleotides line up with TRBD2. Germline lookup yields CDR1 PRHDT and CDR2 FYEKMQ (reference sequence). With 5 bases clipped from V and 4 bases from J, the junction kept 7 bases outside the gene matches. The CDR3 is 15 amino acids. The CDR3 loop reads CASSQPTSGSYEQYF. For the CDR3, the DNA is TGTGCCAGCAGCCAACCTACTAGCGGGAGTTACGAGCAGTACTTC.